This note documents a single T cell receptor (beta chain) sequence. Its antigen is currently unknown. The data were taken from a study of T cells in localized non-small cell lung cancer. TCRdb's table, derived via immunoSEQ multiplex PCR, lists solely in-frame clones and lacks some. Of more than 15,000 clones listed, 89% are singletons. The CDR3 is 15 amino acids. V lost 0 bases and J lost 3, with 9 bases in between. Germline CDR1 reads MNHNY; CDR2 reads SVGAGI (reference sequence). Findings and limits, study-wide: Clonality peaked in uninvolved adjacent lung rather than tumor. A median of about 54 of the top 100 tumor clones appeared in adjacent lung, which was paired and uninvolved.

Here the sequenced sample was peripheral blood, taken before any cancer treatment. This chain uses TRBV6-6 with TRBJ1-5; weak D call: TRBD1 (5 bases). This TCR was recovered from a female donor older than 55 with stage III squamous cell lung carcinoma. The CDR3 DNA reads TGTGCCAGCAGTTACTCGCAGGGCTACAATCAGCCCCAGCATTTT. Its protein is CASSYSQGYNQPQHF.